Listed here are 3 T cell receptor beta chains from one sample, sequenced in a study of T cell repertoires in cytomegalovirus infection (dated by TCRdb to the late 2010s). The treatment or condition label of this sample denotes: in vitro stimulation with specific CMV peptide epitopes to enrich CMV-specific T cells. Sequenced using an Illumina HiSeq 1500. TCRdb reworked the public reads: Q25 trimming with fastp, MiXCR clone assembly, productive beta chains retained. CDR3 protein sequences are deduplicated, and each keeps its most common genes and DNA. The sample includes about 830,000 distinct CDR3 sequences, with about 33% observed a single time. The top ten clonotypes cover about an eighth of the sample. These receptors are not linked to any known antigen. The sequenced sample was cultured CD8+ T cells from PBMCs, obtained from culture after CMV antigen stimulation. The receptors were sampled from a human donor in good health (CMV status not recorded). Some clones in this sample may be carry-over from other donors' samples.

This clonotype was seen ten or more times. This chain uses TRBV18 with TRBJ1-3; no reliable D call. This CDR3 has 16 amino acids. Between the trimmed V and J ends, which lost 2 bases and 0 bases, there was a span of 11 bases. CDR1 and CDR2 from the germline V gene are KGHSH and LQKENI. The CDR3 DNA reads TGTGCCAGCTCACCAACGATGGCGGGCTCTGGAAACACCATATATTTT. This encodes CASSPTMAGSGNTIYF.

The CDR3: CASSLELAGYGYTF. CDR3 nucleotide sequence: TGCGCCAGCAGCTTGGAATTAGCGGGGTATGGCTACACCTTC. The chain carries TRBV5-1 and TRBJ1-2, with D unresolved. This CDR3 is built from 14 residues. Germline V gene sequence: CDR1 SGHRS, CDR2 YFSETQ. V dropped 0 bases and J dropped 5 bases, with 11 bases sitting between them.

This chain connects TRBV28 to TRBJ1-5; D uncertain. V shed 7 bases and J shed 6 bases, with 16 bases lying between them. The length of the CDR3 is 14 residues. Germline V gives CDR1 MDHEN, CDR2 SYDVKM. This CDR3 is CASTSRGIGQPQHF. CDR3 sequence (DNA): TGTGCCAGCACCTCGCGGGGTATTGGTCAGCCCCAGCATTTT.